Listed here are 29 T cell receptor beta chains from one sample, sequenced in a study of T cell responses to AZD1222 COVID-19 vaccine. Using immunoSEQ multiplex PCR, the repertoire was profiled, and TCRdb retains in-frame clones only, with some absent. The table lists roughly 97,000 clones, 93% of them singletons, with 5% in the top ten. This sample comprised peripheral blood, obtained on day 0 of AZD1222 vaccination. All receptors come from an adult in good health.

With respect to this clone: One end of the junction varies from germline; a read error may be responsible. The genes are TRBV6-4 and TRBJ1-1; 7 bases fit TRBD1. Germline loops: CDR1 MRHNA, CDR2 SNTAGT. There are 14 residues in the CDR3. DNA for the CDR3: TGTGCGAGCAAGAGGGGGCCGGAGAACACTGAAGCTTTCTTT. Translating gives CASKRGPENTEAFF.

The CDR3 coding sequence is TGTGCCAGCAGGACAGGCCGTTATGGCTACACCTTC. Protein sequence: CASRTGRYGYTF. The chain employs TRBV6-5 and TRBJ1-2, with D possibly matching TRBD1 (6 bases). The CDR3 sequence is 12 residues long. Germline-derived CDR1 and CDR2 are MNHEY and SVGAGI. The germline V and J ends were trimmed by 6 bases and 5 bases, with 10 bases remaining between them.

V is TRBV15 and J is TRBJ1-3; no definite D call. Looked up from germline, CDR1 is LNHNV and CDR2 is YYDKDF (reference sequence). CDR3 length: 13 residues. V was shortened by 3 bases and J by 4 bases, with 7 bases between the two germline ends. In nucleotides, the CDR3 is TGTGCCACCAGCAGCAACGTGGGAAACACCATATATTTT. Residues: CATSSNVGNTIYF.

This rearrangement joins TRBV27 to TRBJ2-1, with D perhaps matching TRBD2 (6 bases). Per germline, CDR1 MNHEY and CDR2 SMNVEV (reference sequence). Trimming cost V 5 bases and J 9 bases, with 11 bases left between them. This CDR3 has 12 amino acids. The CDR3 DNA reads TGTGCCAGCAGTACTAGCACGGGTGAGCAGTTCTTC. The encoded protein is CASSTSTGEQFF.

The rearrangement links TRBV15 to TRBJ2-1; TRBD2 matches at 10 bases. V trimming: 0 bases; J trimming: 5 bases; junction bases outside the gene matches: 7. The CDR3 is made up of 17 amino acids. From germline, CDR1 is LNHNV and CDR2 YYDKDF (reference sequence). The CDR3 protein is CATSRDLTSGDHNEQFF. CDR3 coding DNA: TGTGCCACCAGCAGAGATTTAACTAGCGGGGATCACAATGAGCAGTTCTTC.

J is TRBJ1-4 and V is TRBV19; D possibly corresponds to TRBD1 (6 bases). CDR3 size: 19 residues. Germline assignment: CDR1 LNHDA and CDR2 SQIVND (reference sequence). The V gene lost 7 bases and the J gene lost 2 bases, with 26 bases spanning the gap. The CDR3 is CASNPRGRGREATNEKLFF. As DNA, the CDR3 is TGTGCCAGTAACCCGAGGGGCAGGGGAAGGGAAGCGACTAATGAAAAACTGTTTTTT.

The gene calls are TRBV7-9 and TRBJ1-1; no firm D call. The CDR3 length is 12 residues. V dropped 1 base and J dropped 0 bases, with 0 bases sitting between them. From germline, CDR1 is SEHNR and CDR2 FQNEAQ (reference sequence). The CDR3 region has the DNA TGTGCCAGCAGCTTAGTGAACACTGAAGCTTTCTTT. It translates to CASSLVNTEAFF. The variable domain in full, completed from reference TRBV7-9 and TRBJ1-1, reads DTGVSQNPRHKITKRGQNVTFRCDPISEHNRLYWYRQTLGQGPEFLTYFQNEAQLEKSRLLSDRFSAERPKGSFSTLEIQRTEQGDSAMYLCASSLVNTEAFFGQGTRLTVV.

The genes are TRBV5-6 and TRBJ2-5; D call uncertain. The CDR3 contains 14 residues. V lost 4 bases to trimming and J lost 2 bases, with 12 bases between them. Germline V gene data show CDR1 as SGHDT and CDR2 as YYEEEE. Written as DNA, the CDR3 is TGTGCCAGCAGCCTACAGAACTATCAAGAGACCCAGTACTTC. Residues: CASSLQNYQETQYF.

This sequence joins TRBV18 and TRBJ1-1; D possibly corresponds to TRBD1 (5 bases). CDR1 is KGHSH and CDR2 is LQKENI in the germline V gene. The CDR3 covers 14 residues. V was pared by 5 bases and J by 0 bases, with 10 bases between. As DNA, the CDR3 is TGTGCCAGCTCAGCGGACATCATGAACACTGAAGCTTTCTTT. Its translation is CASSADIMNTEAFF. The full variable domain, completed using reference TRBV18 and TRBJ1-1, is NAGVMQNPRHLVRRRGQEARLRCSPMKGHSHVYWYRQLPEEGLKFMVYLQKENIIDESGMPKERFSAEFPKEGPSILRIQQVVRGDSAAYFCASSADIMNTEAFFGQGTRLTVV.

CDR3 amino acids: CASSSDISYNEQFF. CDR3 nucleotide sequence: TGTGCCAGCAGTTCGGACATCTCCTACAATGAGCAGTTCTTC. This rearrangement joins TRBV7-2 to TRBJ2-1; possibly TRBD1 for D (5 bases). Trimming shortened V by 6 bases and J by 0 bases, and 9 bases separated the two germline ends. Germline values: CDR1 SGHTA, CDR2 FQGNSA. CDR3 length: 14 residues.

This rearrangement joins TRBV9 to TRBJ2-1; 8 bases agree with TRBD2. The CDR3 length is 15 residues. Trimming took 0 bases from V and 9 from J; bases not matched to a gene: 8. Germline V CDR1 and CDR2: SGDLS, YYNGEE. CDR3 residues: CASSVDSGGPSEQFF. CDR3 nucleotide sequence: TGTGCCAGCAGCGTAGACTCGGGAGGGCCCAGTGAGCAGTTCTTC. Combining the CDR3 with reference TRBV9 and TRBJ2-1 gives the whole variable domain DSGVTQTPKHLITATGQRVTLRCSPRSGDLSVYWYQQSLDQGLQFLIQYYNGEERAKGNILERFSAQQFPDLHSELNLSSLELGDSALYFCASSVDSGGPSEQFFGPGTRLTVL.

This clone was observed once. The chain carries TRBV7-9 and TRBJ2-7, with no clear D. The germline V gene has CDR1 SEHNR and CDR2 FQNEAQ (reference sequence). The CDR3 runs 12 residues. V was trimmed by 2 bases and J by 0 bases, leaving 2 bases between them. CDR3 sequence reads: CASSLSSYEQYF. DNA of the CDR3: TGTGCCAGCAGCTTAAGCTCCTACGAGCAGTACTTC.

The chain uses TRBV6-1 and TRBJ1-2; maybe TRBD1 (5 bases). Per the germline V gene, CDR1 is MNHNS and CDR2 is SASEGT. V dropped 4 bases and J dropped 4 bases, with 19 bases sitting between them. The CDR3 has 16 amino acids. The CDR3 region has the DNA TGTGCCAGCAGTGCTGAGATTGGGGGGTACGGCTATGGCTACACCTTC. Its protein product is CASSAEIGGYGYGYTF.

This clone was counted once. V is TRBV19 and J is TRBJ2-5; D possibly corresponds to TRBD2 (6 bases). CDR1 and CDR2 (germline): LNHDA, SQIVND (reference sequence). The V end was cut by 4 bases, the J end by 2 bases, with 14 bases between. CDR3 length: 15 residues. The CDR3 nucleotides read TGTGCCAGTAGTACCTACCAGGGACTTCAAGAGACCCAGTACTTC. Its protein product is CASSTYQGLQETQYF.

The chain carries TRBV10-3 and TRBJ1-1; 7 bases fit TRBD1. This CDR3 contains 14 residues. Trimming took 5 bases from V and 2 from J; bases not matched to a gene: 5. Germline lookup yields CDR1 ENHRY and CDR2 SYGVKD. CDR3 nucleotides: TGTGCCATCAGTCGACAGGGAAAAAACACTGAAGCTTTCTTT. It is translated as CAISRQGKNTEAFF.

The rearrangement joins TRBV10-2 to TRBJ1-6; a weak D match, TRBD1 (5 bases). V dropped 1 base and J dropped 7 bases, with 14 bases sitting between them. The germline V gene encodes CDR1 WSHSY and CDR2 SAAADI. This CDR3 has 16 residues. CDR3 loop: CASSEFGAGRNSPLHF. The CDR3, as DNA: TGCGCCAGCAGTGAGTTCGGGGCCGGGAGGAATTCACCCCTCCACTTT.

This chain links TRBV19 with TRBJ1-2, with 12 bases fitting TRBD1. The CDR3 is made up of 18 amino acids. The trim removed 4 bases at V and 7 bases at J, leaving 16 bases unmatched. Germline assignment: CDR1 LNHDA and CDR2 SQIVND (reference sequence). DNA for the CDR3: TGTGCCAGTAGTAAGGGCCGGGACAGGGGGCTAAGACATCCTGGCTACACCTTC. Translated: CASSKGRDRGLRHPGYTF.

The rearrangement joins TRBV14 to TRBJ2-3, with a possible D match to TRBD2 (5 bases). The CDR3 runs to 14 residues. Trimming pared 1 base from V and 5 bases from J, leaving 10 bases between. Germline V gene lookup returns CDR1 SGHDN and CDR2 FVKESK. Written as DNA, the CDR3 is TGTGCCAGCAGCCAAGGTTTTGCGGGAGATACGCAGTATTTT. Protein product: CASSQGFAGDTQYF.

This rearrangement joins TRBV18 to TRBJ2-3, with 9 nucleotides matching TRBD2. Germline values: CDR1 KGHSH, CDR2 LQKENI. V shed 2 bases, J shed 3 bases, and the junction held 6 bases outside the gene matches. The CDR3 is 16 residues long. The CDR3, as DNA: TGTGCCAGCTCACCAGGTCCTAGCGGGAATACAGATACGCAGTATTTT. Translation gives CASSPGPSGNTDTQYF.

V gene TRBV5-1 combines with J gene TRBJ1-3; D ambiguous. CDR1 and CDR2 from the germline V gene are SGHRS and YFSETQ. This CDR3 spans 17 amino acids. The germline V and J ends were trimmed by 3 bases and 0 bases, with 16 bases remaining between them. CDR3 sequence: CASSSSSLSSSGNTIYF. The CDR3 nucleotides read TGCGCCAGCAGCTCCAGTTCTCTGTCGAGCTCTGGAAACACCATATATTTT.

The chain couples TRBV7-3 to TRBJ2-5; tentative D call: TRBD2 (7 bases). Germline assignment: CDR1 SGHTA and CDR2 FQGTGA. Trimming removed 1 base at V and 5 bases at J, with 17 bases between. This CDR3 region has 16 residues. The CDR3 DNA sequence: TGTGCCAGCAGCTTAAGTGGAGGGAGGGGGGCCGAGACCCAGTACTTC. Amino acid sequence: CASSLSGGRGAETQYF.

V and J are TRBV11-2 and TRBJ2-7; 12 bases match TRBD2. Germline-derived CDR1 and CDR2 are SGHAT and FQNNGV. The CDR3 loop spans 15 amino acids. V lost 7 bases to trimming and J lost 4 bases; unmatched junction nucleotides: 8. The CDR3 is CASKLAGGFLYEQYF. The CDR3 DNA reads TGTGCCAGCAAACTAGCGGGAGGTTTTTTGTACGAGCAGTACTTC.

In its sample, this clone was seen a few times. The J gene is TRBJ2-1, the V gene TRBV9; 7 positions match TRBD1. This CDR3 spans 13 amino acids. Trimming took 4 bases from V and 5 from J; bases not matched to a gene: 3. CDR1 and CDR2 (germline): SGDLS, YYNGEE. The CDR3 reads CASSLGQHNEQFF. The CDR3 DNA follows: TGTGCCAGCAGCCTGGGACAGCACAATGAGCAGTTCTTC.

The CDR3 is CASSGSGTADGYTF. The CDR3 DNA reads as TGTGCCAGCAGCGGATCCGGGACAGCGGATGGCTACACCTTC. J is TRBJ1-2 and V is TRBV9; 7 bases match TRBD1. Looked up from germline, CDR1 is SGDLS and CDR2 is YYNGEE. The CDR3 runs 14 residues. V lost 3 bases and J lost 6; bases outside the gene matches: 8.

The chain has TRBV5-1 and TRBJ2-3; no reliable D call. Trimming removed 0 bases at V and 0 bases at J, with 8 bases between. The CDR3 is 15 amino acids. Germline V CDR1 and CDR2: SGHRS, YFSETQ. CDR3 region: CASSLATPSTDTQYF. CDR3 nucleotide sequence: TGCGCCAGCAGCTTGGCCACACCAAGCACAGATACGCAGTATTTT.

The J gene is TRBJ2-6, the V gene TRBV28; a possible D gene is TRBD1 (6 bases). V gave up 6 bases and J gave up 3 bases, with 12 bases separating them. Germline-derived CDR1 and CDR2 are MDHEN and SYDVKM. CDR3 length: 15 residues. CDR3 sequence reads: CASSPRGRGANVLTF. The CDR3 DNA is TGTGCCAGCAGCCCCAGGGGACGTGGGGCCAACGTCCTGACTTTC.

J is TRBJ2-1 and V is TRBV7-9; D not resolved. Trimming took 7 bases from V and 6 from J, leaving 19 bases between them. The germline CDR1 and CDR2 sequences are SEHNR and FQNEAQ (reference sequence). The CDR3 extends over 15 amino acids. The DNA for the CDR3 is TGTGCCAGCACCTCATCCGGCAGGATTAGCAATGAGCAGTTCTTC. This encodes CASTSSGRISNEQFF.

The chain carries TRBV7-3 and TRBJ2-5, with TRBD2 as a possible D gene (5 bases). Germline assignment: CDR1 SGHTA and CDR2 FQGTGA. V lost 5 bases and J lost 4, with 14 bases in between. This CDR3 has 14 amino acids. CDR3 sequence: CASSPLGSGETQYF. The CDR3 DNA reads as TGTGCCAGCAGCCCCCTGGGGAGTGGAGAGACCCAGTACTTC. The whole variable domain, filled in from reference TRBV7-3 and TRBJ2-5, reads GAGVSQTPSNKVTEKGKYVELRCDPISGHTALYWYRQSLGQGPEFLIYFQGTGAADDSGLPNDRFFAVRPEGSVSTLKIQRTERGDSAVYLCASSPLGSGETQYFGPGTRLLVL.

This rearrangement joins TRBV5-1 to TRBJ2-1; D call uncertain. V was shortened by 0 bases and J by 6 bases, with 4 bases between the two germline ends. Germline V gene data show CDR1 as SGHRS and CDR2 as YFSETQ. The CDR3 contains 12 residues. The CDR3 nucleotides are TGCGCCAGCAGCTTGGGGTTCAATGAGCAGTTCTTC. It codes for CASSLGFNEQFF.